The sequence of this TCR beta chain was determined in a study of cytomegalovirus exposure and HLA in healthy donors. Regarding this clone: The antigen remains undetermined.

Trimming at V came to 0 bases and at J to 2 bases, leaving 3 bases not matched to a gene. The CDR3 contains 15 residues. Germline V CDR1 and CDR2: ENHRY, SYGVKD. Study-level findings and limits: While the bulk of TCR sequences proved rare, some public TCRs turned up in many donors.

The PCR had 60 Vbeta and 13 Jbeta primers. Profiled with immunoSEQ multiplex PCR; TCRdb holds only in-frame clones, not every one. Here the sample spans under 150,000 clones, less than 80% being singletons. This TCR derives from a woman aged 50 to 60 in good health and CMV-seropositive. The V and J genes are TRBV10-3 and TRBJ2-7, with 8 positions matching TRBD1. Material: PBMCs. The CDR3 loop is CAISESVDRAYEQYF. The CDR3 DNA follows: TGTGCCATCAGTGAGTCAGTGGACAGGGCCTACGAGCAGTACTTC.